The 20 T cell receptor beta chains given below trace back to one sample, sequenced in a study of CD8+ T cells in alopecia areata. As to treatment: oral pan-JAK inhibitor, 5-10 mg twice daily. RNA was isolated and reverse transcribed to cDNA, the sequencing template. Profiling relied on immunoSEQ multiplex PCR, and the TCRdb table lists in-frame clones only, not all of them. This sample has around 200,000 clones, with 45% to 75% found just once. This material consisted of CD4+ T cells sorted from blood, taken at week 4, from a patient treated with tofacitinib. These receptor sequences come from a human donor with alopecia areata.

This chain uses TRBV7-8 with TRBJ1-5; D unresolved. V lost 8 bases to trimming and J lost 3 bases, with 14 bases between them. The CDR3 totals 14 residues. CDR1 is SGHVS, CDR2 FQNEAQ, per germline. The CDR3 region has the DNA TGTGCCAGCGCCCCCGGCAGTAACAATCAGCCCCAGCATTTT. It is translated as CASAPGSNNQPQHF. The full variable domain, rest sourced from reference TRBV7-8 and TRBJ1-5, is GAGVSQSPRYKVAKRGQDVALRCDPISGHVSLFWYQQALGQGPEFLTYFQNEAQLDKSGLPSDRFFAERPEGSVSTLKIQRTQQEDSAVYLCASAPGSNNQPQHFGDGTRLSIL.

This clone was seen a handful of times. This rearrangement joins TRBV30 to TRBJ1-3; D gene unclear. The germline V gene encodes CDR1 GTSNPN and CDR2 SVGIG (reference sequence). This CDR3 contains 13 residues. V was trimmed by 5 bases and J by 0 bases, leaving 8 bases between them. The CDR3 loop is CAWDLSSGNTIYF. As DNA, the CDR3 is TGTGCCTGGGACCTAAGCTCTGGAAACACCATATATTTT.

CDR3 nucleotide sequence: TGCGCCAGCAGCTTGGGAACCAACGCTCGGGCAGATACGCAGTATTTT. This sequence encodes CASSLGTNARADTQYF. The chain combines TRBV5-1 with TRBJ2-3; D is uncertain. The CDR3 contains 16 residues. V dropped 0 bases and J dropped 4 bases, with 15 bases sitting between them. CDR1 SGHRS and CDR2 YFSETQ come from the germline V gene.

This clone was detected a few times. The rearrangement joins TRBV11-2 to TRBJ2-5, with 7 bases identical to TRBD2. J was trimmed by 5 bases and V by 5 bases; bases with no gene match: 8. Germline V gene sequence: CDR1 SGHAT, CDR2 FQNNGV. The CDR3 contains 14 residues. This chain's CDR3 is CASSLPPRGETQYF. The DNA of the CDR3 is TGTGCCAGCAGCCTCCCCCCGCGGGGGGAGACCCAGTACTTC.

This chain joins TRBV29-1 and TRBJ2-1; no definite D call. The ends were cut back, 6 bases at V and 6 bases at J, with 6 bases in the middle. Germline loops: CDR1 SQVTM, CDR2 ANQGSEA. The CDR3 runs 10 residues. The CDR3 coding sequence is TGCAGCGTCGGTATCAATGAGCAGTTCTTC. Translated, it gives CSVGINEQFF.

The chain couples TRBV29-1 to TRBJ2-3; D unresolved. This CDR3 has 12 residues. V was pared by 4 bases and J by 10 bases, with 15 bases between. Germline V CDR1 and CDR2: SQVTM, ANQGSEA. CDR3 coding DNA: TGCAGCGTTGGGCAGTCACAGATTTCGCAGTATTTT. Encoded protein: CSVGQSQISQYF.

By sample fraction, this clone is medium-sized. Within the sample, other DNA sequences also encode this same CDR3. The V call is TRBV29-1, the J call TRBJ2-7; TRBD1 agrees at 9 bases. Germline loops: CDR1 SQVTM, CDR2 ANQGSEA. V lost 6 bases to trimming and J lost 6 bases; unmatched junction nucleotides: 9. The CDR3 consists of 13 residues. CDR3 sequence (DNA): TGCAGCGTCGCGGGGACAGGGTTAAGCGAGCAGTACTTC. Residues: CSVAGTGLSEQYF.

The genes are TRBV20-1 and TRBJ2-7, with D possibly being TRBD1 (6 bases). The V end was cut by 7 bases, the J end by 2 bases, with 9 bases between. The CDR3 length is 11 residues. CDR1 DFQATT and CDR2 SNEGSKA come from the germline V gene (reference sequence). CDR3 sequence reads: CSGGTTYEQYF. The DNA for the CDR3 is TGCAGTGGAGGGACAACCTACGAGCAGTACTTC.

The CDR3 loop reads CSVDRDPRGNEQFF. The CDR3 nucleotides read TGCAGCGTTGATCGAGACCCCAGAGGGAATGAGCAGTTCTTC. The chain recombines TRBV29-1 with TRBJ2-1; tentative D call: TRBD2 (5 bases). Germline CDR1 is SQVTM and CDR2 is ANQGSEA. The CDR3 covers 14 residues. Trimming left V 3 bases short and J 7 bases short, with 16 bases between.

About this clone: This specimen includes other DNA sequences encoding the same CDR3. This chain uses TRBV29-1 with TRBJ1-2, with a possible D match to TRBD1 (5 bases). Germline CDR1 reads SQVTM; CDR2 reads ANQGSEA. Deletions cut 3 bases from V and 5 bases from J, with 10 bases between. The CDR3 totals 12 residues. The CDR3: CSVDRGGYGYTF. As DNA, the CDR3 is TGCAGCGTTGATAGGGGTGGGTATGGCTACACCTTC.

V and J are TRBV7-9 and TRBJ1-2; D unresolved. The germline V gene encodes CDR1 SEHNR and CDR2 FQNEAQ (reference sequence). The V and J ends lost 5 bases and 6 bases respectively, with 10 bases between them. This CDR3 is built from 12 residues. The CDR3, as DNA: TGTGCCAGCAGCCTCCAAGCTCATGGCTACACCTTC. It translates to CASSLQAHGYTF.

The chain joins TRBV7-6 to TRBJ2-1, with D maybe TRBD2 (5 bases). Trimming stripped 0 bases from V and 4 bases from J, with 13 bases between. Germline V gives CDR1 SGHVS, CDR2 FNYEAQ. This CDR3 comprises 16 residues. The CDR3 loop is CASSLASGSRYNEQFF. In DNA, the CDR3 is TGTGCCAGCAGCTTAGCGTCTGGGAGTAGGTACAATGAGCAGTTCTTC.

This chain uses TRBV6-5 with TRBJ2-7; 8 nucleotides agree with TRBD2. V lost 0 bases to trimming and J lost 6 bases; unmatched junction nucleotides: 7. The CDR3 is 15 residues long. In germline, CDR1 is MNHEY, CDR2 SVGAGI. Here the CDR3 reads CASSYSRGGVPEQYF. The CDR3 DNA sequence: TGTGCCAGCAGTTACTCCCGGGGGGGGGTACCCGAGCAGTACTTC.

With respect to this clone: Other nucleotide sequences in the sample specify the same CDR3. J is TRBJ1-1 and V is TRBV29-1; possibly TRBD1 for D (6 bases). The CDR3 is made up of 13 amino acids. Trimming removed 6 bases from V and 1 base from J, with 12 bases in between. Germline loops: CDR1 SQVTM, CDR2 ANQGSEA. As DNA, the CDR3 is TGCAGCGTAACCCGGGGACAGAACACTGAAGCTTTCTTT. Its protein product is CSVTRGQNTEAFF.

In nucleotides, the CDR3 is TGTGCCTGGAGTTTCGGGGGATACTATGGCTACACCTTC. This translates into CAWSFGGYYGYTF. The J gene is TRBJ1-2, the V gene TRBV30; a weak D match, TRBD1 (5 bases). The CDR3 sequence is 13 residues long. From germline, CDR1 is GTSNPN and CDR2 SVGIG (reference sequence). V dropped 2 bases and J dropped 3 bases, with 10 bases sitting between them.

The chain couples TRBV28 to TRBJ2-3; 7 bases align to TRBD2. Germline V gene data show CDR1 as MDHEN and CDR2 as SYDVKM. The CDR3 extends over 16 amino acids. With 6 bases clipped from V and 4 bases from J, the junction kept 13 bases outside the gene matches. The CDR3 DNA reads TGTGCCAGCAGCCCCGCCGGCCCGGGAGGATCAGATACGCAGTATTTT. Translation: CASSPAGPGGSDTQYF.

The V call is TRBV15, the J call TRBJ2-5; 8 bases are shared with TRBD1. J was trimmed by 5 bases and V by 3 bases; bases with no gene match: 2. The CDR3 totals 13 residues. The germline gives CDR1 LNHNV, CDR2 YYDKDF (reference sequence). In DNA, the CDR3 is TGTGCCACCAGCAGCAACAGGGGGGAGACCCAGTACTTC. Its translation: CATSSNRGETQYF.

The chain links TRBV15 to TRBJ2-7; D might be TRBD2 (5 bases). Per the germline V gene, CDR1 is LNHNV and CDR2 is YYDKDF (reference sequence). The CDR3 has 15 amino acids. Trimming took off 0 bases at V and 0 bases at J, with 9 bases between the two ends. CDR3 DNA sequence: TGTGCCACCAGCAGAGAGGAGGTTGCCTCCTACGAGCAGTACTTC. It translates to CATSREEVASYEQYF.

The CDR3 nucleotides are TGTGCCAGCTCACCTAGCGTTTGGAACACCGGGGAGCTGTTTTTT. This gives the protein CASSPSVWNTGELFF. The chain links TRBV25-1 to TRBJ2-2, with D tentatively TRBD2 (6 bases). The CDR3 length is 15 residues. V was pared by 8 bases and J by 1 base, with 14 bases between. Per the germline V gene, CDR1 is MGHDK and CDR2 is SYGVNS.

The rearrangement links TRBV29-1 to TRBJ2-1; tentative D call: TRBD2 (5 bases). V was pared by 3 bases and J by 4 bases, with 10 bases between. The CDR3 has 13 residues. Per the germline V gene, CDR1 is SQVTM and CDR2 is ANQGSEA. CDR3 DNA sequence: TGCAGCGTTGAGACCCTAGCTTACAATGAGCAGTTCTTC. It yields the protein CSVETLAYNEQFF.